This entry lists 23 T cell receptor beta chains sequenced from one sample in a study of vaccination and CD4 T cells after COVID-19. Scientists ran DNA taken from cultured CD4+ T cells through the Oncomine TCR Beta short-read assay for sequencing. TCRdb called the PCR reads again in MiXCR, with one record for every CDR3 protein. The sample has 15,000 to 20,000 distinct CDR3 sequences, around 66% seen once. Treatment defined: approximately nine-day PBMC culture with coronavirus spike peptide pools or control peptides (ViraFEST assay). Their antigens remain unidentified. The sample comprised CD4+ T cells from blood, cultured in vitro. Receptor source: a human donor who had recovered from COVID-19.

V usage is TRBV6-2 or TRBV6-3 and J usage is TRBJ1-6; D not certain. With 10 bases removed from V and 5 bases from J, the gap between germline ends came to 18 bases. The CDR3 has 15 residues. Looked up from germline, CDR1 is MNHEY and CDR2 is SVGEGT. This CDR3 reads CATGSMRQDNSPLHF. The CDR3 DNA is TGTGCCACCGGATCTATGAGGCAAGATAATTCACCCCTCCACTTT.

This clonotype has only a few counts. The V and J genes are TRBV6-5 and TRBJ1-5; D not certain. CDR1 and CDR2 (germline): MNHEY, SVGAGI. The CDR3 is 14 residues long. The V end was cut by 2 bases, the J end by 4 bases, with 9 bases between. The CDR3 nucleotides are TGTGCCAGCAGTTACAAAGGGCCTAATCAGCCCCAGCATTTT. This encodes CASSYKGPNQPQHF.

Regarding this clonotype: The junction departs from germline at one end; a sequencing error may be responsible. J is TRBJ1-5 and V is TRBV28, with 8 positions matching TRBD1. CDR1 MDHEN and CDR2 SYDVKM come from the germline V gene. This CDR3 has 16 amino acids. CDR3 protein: CTSSPLGQGRNQPQHF. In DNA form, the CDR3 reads TGTACCAGCAGTCCCCTAGGACAGGGCCGCAATCAGCCCCAGCATTTT.

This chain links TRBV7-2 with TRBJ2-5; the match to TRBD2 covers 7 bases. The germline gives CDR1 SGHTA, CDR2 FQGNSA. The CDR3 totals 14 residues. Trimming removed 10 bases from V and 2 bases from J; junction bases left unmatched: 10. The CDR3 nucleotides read TGTGCCACCTCTTGGGGGGGAGGTCAAGAGACCCAGTACTTC. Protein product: CATSWGGGQETQYF.

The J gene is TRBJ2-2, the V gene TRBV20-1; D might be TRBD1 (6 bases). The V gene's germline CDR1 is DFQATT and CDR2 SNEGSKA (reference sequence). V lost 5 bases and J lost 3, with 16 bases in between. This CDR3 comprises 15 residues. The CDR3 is CSAPNRERHTGELFF. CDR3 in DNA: TGCAGTGCTCCCAACAGGGAACGACACACCGGGGAGCTGTTTTTT.

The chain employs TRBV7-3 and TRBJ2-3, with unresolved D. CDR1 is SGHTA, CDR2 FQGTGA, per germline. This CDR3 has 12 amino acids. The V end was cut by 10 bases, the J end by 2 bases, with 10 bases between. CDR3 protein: CATRRITDTQYF. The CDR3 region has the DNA TGTGCCACACGTCGGATCACAGATACGCAGTATTTT.

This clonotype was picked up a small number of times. CDR3 loop: CAWSVRGGYTF. For the CDR3, the DNA is TGTGCCTGGAGTGTACGGGGTGGCTACACCTTC. The chain joins TRBV30 to TRBJ1-2; no firm D call. The CDR3 sequence is 11 residues long. From germline, CDR1 is GTSNPN and CDR2 SVGIG (reference sequence). Trimming took off 0 bases at V and 7 bases at J, with 6 bases between the two ends.

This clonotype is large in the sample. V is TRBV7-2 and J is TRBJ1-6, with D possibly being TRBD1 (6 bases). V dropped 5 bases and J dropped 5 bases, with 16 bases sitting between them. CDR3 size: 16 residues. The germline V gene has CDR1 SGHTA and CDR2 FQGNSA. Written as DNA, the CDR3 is TGTGCCAGCAGCATCCAGACCCGGGGGCATAATTCACCCCTCCACTTT. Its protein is CASSIQTRGHNSPLHF. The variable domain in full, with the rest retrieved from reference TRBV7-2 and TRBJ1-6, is GAGVSQSPSNKVTEKGKDVELRCDPISGHTALYWYRQSLGQGLEFLIYFQGNSAPDKSGLPSDRFSAERTGGSVSTLTIQRTQQEDSAVYLCASSIQTRGHNSPLHFGNGTRLTVT.

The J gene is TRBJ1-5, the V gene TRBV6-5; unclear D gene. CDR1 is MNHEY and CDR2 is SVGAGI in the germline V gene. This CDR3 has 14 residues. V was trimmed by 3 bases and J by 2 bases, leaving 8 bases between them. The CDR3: CASSYGWGNQPQHF. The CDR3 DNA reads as TGTGCCAGCAGTTATGGGTGGGGCAATCAGCCCCAGCATTTT.

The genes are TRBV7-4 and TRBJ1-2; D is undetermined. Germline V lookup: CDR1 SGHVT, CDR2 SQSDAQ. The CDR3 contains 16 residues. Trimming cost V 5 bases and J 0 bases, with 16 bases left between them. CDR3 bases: TGTGCCAGCAGCGTAGAAGGATCGTTACCTAACTATGGCTACACCTTC. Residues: CASSVEGSLPNYGYTF. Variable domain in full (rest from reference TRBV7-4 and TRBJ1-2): GAGVSQSPRYKVAKRGRDVALRCDSISGHVTLYWYRQTLGQGSEVLTYSQSDAQRDKSGRPSGRFSAERPERSVSTLKIQRTEQGDSAVYLCASSVEGSLPNYGYTFGSGTRLTVV.

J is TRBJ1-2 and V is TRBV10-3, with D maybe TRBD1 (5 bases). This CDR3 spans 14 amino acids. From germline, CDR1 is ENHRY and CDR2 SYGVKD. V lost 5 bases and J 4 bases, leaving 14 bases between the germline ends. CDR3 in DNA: TGTGCCATCAGTCCCGGGACGGATATCTATGGCTACACCTTC. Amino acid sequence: CAISPGTDIYGYTF.

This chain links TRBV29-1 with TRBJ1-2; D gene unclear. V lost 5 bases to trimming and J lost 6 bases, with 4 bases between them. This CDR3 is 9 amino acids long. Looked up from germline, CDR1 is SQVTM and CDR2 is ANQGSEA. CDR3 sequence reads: CSVSNGYTF. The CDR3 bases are TGCAGCGTTTCTAATGGCTACACCTTC.

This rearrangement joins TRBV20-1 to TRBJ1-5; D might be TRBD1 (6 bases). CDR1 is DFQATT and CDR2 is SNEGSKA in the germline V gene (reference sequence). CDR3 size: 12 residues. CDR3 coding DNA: TGCAGCTTCCAGGGGTTAGATCAGCCCCAGCATTTT. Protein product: CSFQGLDQPQHF.

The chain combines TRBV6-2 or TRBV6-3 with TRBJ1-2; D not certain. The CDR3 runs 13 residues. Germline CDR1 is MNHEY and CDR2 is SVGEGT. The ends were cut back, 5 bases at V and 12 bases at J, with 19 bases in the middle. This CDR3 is CASSIRTGMANTF. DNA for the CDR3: TGTGCCAGCAGTATCCGGACTGGGATGGCTAACACCTTC.

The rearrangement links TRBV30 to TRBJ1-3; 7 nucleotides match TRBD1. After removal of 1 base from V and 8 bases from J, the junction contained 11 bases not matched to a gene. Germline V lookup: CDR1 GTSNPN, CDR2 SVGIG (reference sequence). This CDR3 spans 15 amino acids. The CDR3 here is CAWSAGQAGVDTIYF. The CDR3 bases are TGTGCCTGGAGTGCCGGACAGGCGGGGGTGGACACCATATATTTT.

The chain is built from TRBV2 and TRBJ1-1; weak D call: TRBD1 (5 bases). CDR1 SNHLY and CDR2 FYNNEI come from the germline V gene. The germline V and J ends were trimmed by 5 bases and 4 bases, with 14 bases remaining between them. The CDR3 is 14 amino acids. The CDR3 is CASSPHGQGTEAFF. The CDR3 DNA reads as TGTGCCAGCAGTCCCCATGGGCAGGGCACTGAAGCTTTCTTT.

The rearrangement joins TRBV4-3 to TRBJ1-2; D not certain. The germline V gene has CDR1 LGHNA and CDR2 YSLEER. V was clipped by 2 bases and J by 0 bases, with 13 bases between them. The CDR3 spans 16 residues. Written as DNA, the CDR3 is TGCGCCAGCAGCCAAATGACGTCTGTTCCTAACTATGGCTACACCTTC. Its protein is CASSQMTSVPNYGYTF.

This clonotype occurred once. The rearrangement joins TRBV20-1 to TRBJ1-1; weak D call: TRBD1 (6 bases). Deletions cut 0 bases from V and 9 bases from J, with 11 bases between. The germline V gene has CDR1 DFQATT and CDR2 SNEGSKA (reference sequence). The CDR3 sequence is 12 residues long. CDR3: CSARDTGRKAFF. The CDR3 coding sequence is TGCAGTGCTAGAGATACAGGGAGGAAAGCTTTCTTT.

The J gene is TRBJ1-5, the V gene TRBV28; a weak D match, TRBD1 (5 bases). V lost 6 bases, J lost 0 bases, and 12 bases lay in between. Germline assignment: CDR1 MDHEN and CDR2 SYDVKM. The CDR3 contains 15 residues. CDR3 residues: CASRLSGASNQPQHF. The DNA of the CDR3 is TGTGCCAGCAGGTTGTCCGGGGCTAGCAATCAGCCCCAGCATTTT.

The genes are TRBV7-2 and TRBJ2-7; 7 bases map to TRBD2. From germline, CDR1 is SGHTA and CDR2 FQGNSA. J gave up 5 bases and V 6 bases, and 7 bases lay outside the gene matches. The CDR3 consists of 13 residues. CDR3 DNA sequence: TGTGCCAGCAGACTTGGCGGGAGCCACGAGCAGTACTTC. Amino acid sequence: CASRLGGSHEQYF.

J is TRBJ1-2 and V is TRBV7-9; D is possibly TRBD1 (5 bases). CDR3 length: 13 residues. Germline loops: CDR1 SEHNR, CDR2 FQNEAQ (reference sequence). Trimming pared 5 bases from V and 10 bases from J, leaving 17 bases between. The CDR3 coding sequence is TGTGCCAGCAGCACATCGGCAAGGGGCCTCTACACCTTC. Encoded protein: CASSTSARGLYTF.

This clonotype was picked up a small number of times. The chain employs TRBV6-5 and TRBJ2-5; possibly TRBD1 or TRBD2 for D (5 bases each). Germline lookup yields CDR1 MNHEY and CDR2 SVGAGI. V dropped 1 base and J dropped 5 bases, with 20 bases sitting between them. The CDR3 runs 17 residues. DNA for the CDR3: TGTGCCAGCAGTTACTGGGGACGGGGTGGTTCGCGGGAGACCCAGTACTTC. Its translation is CASSYWGRGGSRETQYF.

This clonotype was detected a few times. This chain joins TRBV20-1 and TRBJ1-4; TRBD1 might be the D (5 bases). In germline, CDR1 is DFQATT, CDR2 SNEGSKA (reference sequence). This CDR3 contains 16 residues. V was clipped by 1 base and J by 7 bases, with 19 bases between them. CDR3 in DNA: TGCAGTGCTAGAGGCCTAGGACATCTTCGGGGTGAAAAACTGTTTTTT. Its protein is CSARGLGHLRGEKLFF.